The clone carrying this T cell receptor beta chain was counted a few times. Antigen specificity is unknown. The sample is drawn from a study of CD4 T cells in relation to SARS-CoV-2 and coronaviruses. Here immunoSEQ multiplex PCR was the method, and the copy in TCRdb shows in-frame clones only, minus some. Of under 20,000 clones in the sample, 70% to 85% are singletons; the top ten hold about 23%. The V and J ends lost 0 bases and 3 bases, in that order; junction bases with no gene match: 2. This CDR3 is built from 15 residues. Germline CDR1 reads SGHTA; CDR2 reads FQGNSA. Unexposed donor CD4+ T cells date from 2011-2018, before the COVID-19 pandemic. CD4+ T cells were isolated from the cells after 10 days of culture. Testing used SARS-CoV-2 S/N and four cold-coronavirus spikes on unexposed-donor CD4+ T cells, cells permitting.

The TCR originated in a human donor in good health. The sample was CD4+ T cells from PBMCs, cultured in vitro. The chain is built from TRBV7-2 and TRBJ2-7; the match to TRBD1 covers 10 bases. CDR3 sequence: CASSLAGQGFYEQYF. In nucleotides, the CDR3 is TGTGCCAGCAGCTTAGCGGGACAGGGGTTCTACGAGCAGTACTTC.